Below are 3 T cell receptor beta chains sequenced from a single sample in a study of blood T cell repertoires in COVID-19. Profiled with immunoSEQ multiplex PCR; TCRdb holds only in-frame clones, not every one. Of tens of thousands of clones listed, approximately 85% are singletons. The specimen sequenced was peripheral blood. The receptors stem from a woman aged 60 to 75 with active COVID-19.

This chain links TRBV7-3 with TRBJ2-2; TRBD1 is a possible D gene (5 bases). Per the germline V gene, CDR1 is SGHTA and CDR2 is FQGTGA. The CDR3 runs to 17 residues. The germline V and J ends were trimmed by 3 bases and 1 base, with 15 bases remaining between them. The CDR3 spells CASSFGPIGVNTGELFF. The CDR3 DNA reads TGTGCCAGCAGCTTTGGCCCAATAGGGGTGAACACCGGGGAGCTGTTTTTT. Variable domain in full (rest from reference TRBV7-3 and TRBJ2-2): GAGVSQTPSNKVTEKGKYVELRCDPISGHTALYWYRQSLGQGPEFLIYFQGTGAADDSGLPNDRFFAVRPEGSVSTLKIQRTERGDSAVYLCASSFGPIGVNTGELFFGEGSRLTVL.

This clone was observed a single time. This chain connects TRBV9 to TRBJ2-2, with 7 bases matching TRBD2. Germline-derived CDR1 and CDR2 are SGDLS and YYNGEE. Trimming cost V 7 bases and J 7 bases; bases outside gene matches: 7. This CDR3 has 13 residues. This chain's CDR3 is CASVSAGDGELFF. CDR3 DNA sequence: TGTGCCAGCGTCTCGGCGGGAGACGGGGAGCTGTTTTTT.

The genes are TRBV5-6 and TRBJ1-2; the match to TRBD1 covers 9 bases. This CDR3 has 16 amino acids. Germline values: CDR1 SGHDT, CDR2 YYEEEE. V lost 0 bases to trimming and J lost 4 bases; unmatched junction nucleotides: 7. The CDR3 region has the DNA TGTGCCAGCAGCTTGGCCGGGACAGGGTTCGTCTATGGCTACACCTTC. Translated, it gives CASSLAGTGFVYGYTF.